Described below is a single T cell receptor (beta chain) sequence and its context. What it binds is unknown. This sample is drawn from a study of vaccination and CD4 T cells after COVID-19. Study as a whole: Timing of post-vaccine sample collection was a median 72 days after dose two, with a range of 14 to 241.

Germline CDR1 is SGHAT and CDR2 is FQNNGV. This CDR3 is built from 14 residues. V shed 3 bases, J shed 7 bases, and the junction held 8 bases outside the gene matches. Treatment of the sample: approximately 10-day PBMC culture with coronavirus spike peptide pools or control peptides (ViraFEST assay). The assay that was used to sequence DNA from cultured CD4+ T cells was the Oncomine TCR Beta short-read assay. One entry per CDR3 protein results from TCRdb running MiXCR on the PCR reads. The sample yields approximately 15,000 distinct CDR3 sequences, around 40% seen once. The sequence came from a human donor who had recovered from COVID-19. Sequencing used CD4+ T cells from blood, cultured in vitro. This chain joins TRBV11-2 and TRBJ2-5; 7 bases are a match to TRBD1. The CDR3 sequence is CASSFTGDLVTQYF. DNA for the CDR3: TGTGCCAGCAGCTTTACAGGGGATTTGGTGACCCAGTACTTC.